Below are 8 T cell receptor beta chains sequenced from a single sample in a study of T cell responses to AZD1222 COVID-19 vaccine. Data came from immunoSEQ multiplex PCR; TCRdb stores just in-frame clones and leaves some out. The sample includes fewer than 150,000 clones, nearly 95% of them seen just once. Sample: peripheral blood, taken on day 0 of AZD1222 vaccination. The receptors here all came from an adult in good health.

V gene TRBV27 combines with J gene TRBJ1-2; 7 bases are shared with TRBD1. Germline CDR1 reads MNHEY; CDR2 reads SMNVEV (reference sequence). V lost 3 bases, J lost 4 bases, and 11 bases stayed unmatched. This CDR3 is built from 16 residues. For the CDR3, the DNA is TGTGCCAGCAGTTTGCGTCGACAGGGAAGGACCTATGGCTACACCTTC. Its translation: CASSLRRQGRTYGYTF.

The chain uses TRBV6-1 and TRBJ1-2; D call uncertain. The V end lost 0 bases, the J end lost 3 bases, and 11 bases lay between the germline ends. CDR3 length: 15 amino acids. CDR1 and CDR2 (germline): MNHNS, SASEGT. In nucleotides, the CDR3 is TGTGCCAGCAGTGAAGCCCCAGGTGTTCACTATGGCTACACCTTC. Amino acids: CASSEAPGVHYGYTF.

The CDR3 reads CSVRTLSYEQYF. The CDR3 nucleotides read TGCAGCGTCCGTACCCTCTCCTACGAGCAGTACTTC. The rearrangement uses TRBV29-1 and TRBJ2-7; no definite D call. This CDR3 region has 12 residues. Germline lookup yields CDR1 SQVTM and CDR2 ANQGSEA. V lost 6 bases, J lost 0 bases, and 9 bases lay in between.

This chain uses TRBV6-6 with TRBJ1-2; D gene unclear. Germline-derived CDR1 and CDR2 are MNHNY and SVGAGI (reference sequence). The CDR3 runs 17 residues. Trimming removed 5 bases from V and 4 bases from J, with 23 bases in between. The CDR3 loop reads CASSHTLTPTVIYGYTF. The CDR3 DNA reads as TGTGCCAGCAGTCATACCCTCACGCCTACAGTTATCTATGGCTACACCTTC.

The V call is TRBV4-1, the J call TRBJ2-7; possible D gene TRBD1, 6 bases. Trimming took off 1 base at V and 6 bases at J, with 13 bases between the two ends. Germline values: CDR1 MGHRA, CDR2 YSYEKL. The length of the CDR3 is 14 residues. CDR3 nucleotides: TGCGCCAGCAGCCAAGCAACAGGGTACAGCGAGCAGTACTTC. It encodes CASSQATGYSEQYF.

J is TRBJ1-4 and V is TRBV9, with 9 bases lining up with TRBD1. Losses at the gene ends were 4 bases for V and 8 bases for J; bases not matched to a gene: 6. In germline, CDR1 is SGDLS, CDR2 YYNGEE. This CDR3 comprises 14 residues. CDR3 nucleotide sequence: TGTGCCAGCAGCCGACGGACAGGGGCCGAAAAACTGTTTTTT. Protein: CASSRRTGAEKLFF.

This chain uses TRBV19 with TRBJ1-2; D is perhaps TRBD1 (6 bases). The germline gives CDR1 LNHDA, CDR2 SQIVND (reference sequence). This CDR3 has 15 residues. For the CDR3, the DNA is TGTGCAACCAGAGAAGGCCAGGGGCCTAACTATGGCTACACCTTC. Amino acids: CATREGQGPNYGYTF.

V is TRBV7-8 and J is TRBJ1-1; tentative D call: TRBD1 (6 bases). From germline, CDR1 is SGHVS and CDR2 FQNEAQ. Trimming took off 4 bases at V and 7 bases at J, with 19 bases between the two ends. The length of the CDR3 is 15 residues. The CDR3 coding sequence is TGTGCCAGCAGCTCCCTCCGGGGCAGGGGCGTTGAAGCTTTCTTT. Protein product: CASSSLRGRGVEAFF.